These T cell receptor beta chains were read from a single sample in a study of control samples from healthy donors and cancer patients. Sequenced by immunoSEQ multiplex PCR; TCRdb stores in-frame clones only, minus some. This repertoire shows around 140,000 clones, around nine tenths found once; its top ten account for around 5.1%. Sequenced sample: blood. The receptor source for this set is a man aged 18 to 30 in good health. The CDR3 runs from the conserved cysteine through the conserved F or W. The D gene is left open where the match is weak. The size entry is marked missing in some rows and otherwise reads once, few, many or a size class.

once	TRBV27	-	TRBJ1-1	TGTGCCAGCAGTTTACTGACGGGGGCTGAAGCTTTCTTT	CASSLLTGAEAFF
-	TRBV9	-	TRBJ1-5	TGTGCCAGCAGCGTAGGGGCCAGCAATCAGCCCCAGCATTTT	CASSVGASNQPQHF
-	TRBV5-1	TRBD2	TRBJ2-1	TGCGCCAGCAGCTGGCGGGGGGATGAGCAGTTCTTC	CASSWRGDEQFF
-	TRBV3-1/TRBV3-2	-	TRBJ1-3	TGTGCCAGCAGCCAAGGTACCGGGAGGGTTGGAAACACCATATATTTT	CASSQGTGRVGNTIYF
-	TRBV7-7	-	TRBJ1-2	TGTGCCAGCAGGAAACAGGGTATACAGAACTATGGCTACACCTTC	CASRKQGIQNYGYTF
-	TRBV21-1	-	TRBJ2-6	TGTGCCAGCAGGAAGCACGGGACGCTGGCCTCTGGGGCCAACGTCCTGACTTTC	CASRKHGTLASGANVLTF
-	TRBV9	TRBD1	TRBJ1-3	TGTGCCAGCAGCGGGACAGGGGGAAACACCATATATTTT	CASSGTGGNTIYF
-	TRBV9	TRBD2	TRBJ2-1	TGTGCCAGCAGCGTCTCCTCCGGGACTAGCGGGGCGAGGTCCTACAATGAGCAGTTCTTC	CASSVSSGTSGARSYNEQFF
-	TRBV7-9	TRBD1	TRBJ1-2	TGTGCCAGCAACAAAAACCCAAAATGGACAGGGGGCGCATATGGCTACACCTTC	CASNKNPKWTGGAYGYTF
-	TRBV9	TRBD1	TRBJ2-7	TGTGCCAGCAGCGAAACCGGGACAGTAACCTACGAGCAGTACTTC	CASSETGTVTYEQYF
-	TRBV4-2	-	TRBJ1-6	TGTGCCAGCAGCCAAGATAACTGGGCGGGTGACAGACCTTCACCCCTCCACTTT	CASSQDNWAGDRPSPLHF
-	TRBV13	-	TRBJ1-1	TGTGCCAGCAGCTCCCTACAGAAAGGGAACACTGAAGCTTTCTTT	CASSSLQKGNTEAFF
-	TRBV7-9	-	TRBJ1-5	TGTGCCAGCAGCTTAGGTAATTACCGGGCGACCCAGCATTTT	CASSLGNYRATQHF
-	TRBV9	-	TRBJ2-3	TGTGCCAGCAGCGGGAGCCGCTACACAGATACGCAGTATTTT	CASSGSRYTDTQYF
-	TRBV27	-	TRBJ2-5	TGTGCCAGCGTCGCCCATTGGGCTTCCCAGCGGGAGACCCAGTACTTC	CASVAHWASQRETQYF
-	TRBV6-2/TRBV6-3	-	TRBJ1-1	TGTGCCAGCAGTTACCAGGTGATGACTGAAGCTTTCTTT	CASSYQVMTEAFF
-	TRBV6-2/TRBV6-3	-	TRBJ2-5	TGTGCCAGCAGTTTCCTAGGGCGCCAAGAGACCCAGTACTTC	CASSFLGRQETQYF
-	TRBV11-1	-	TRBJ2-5	TGTGCCAGCAGCTTACAAGAGACCCAGTACTTC	CASSLQETQYF
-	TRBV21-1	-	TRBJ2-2	TGTGCCAGCGACGGGACAGCTAGGAACACCGGGGAGCTGTTTTTT	CASDGTARNTGELFF
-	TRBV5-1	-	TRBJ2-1	TGCGCCAGCAGCTTGGCCCTGGATGAGCAGTTCTTC	CASSLALDEQFF
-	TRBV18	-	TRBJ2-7	TGTGCCAGCTCAGAGAGGACGGGCGAGCAGTACTTC	CASSERTGEQYF
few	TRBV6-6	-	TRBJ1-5	TGTGCCAGCAGTTACGGCAATCAGCCCCAGCATTTT	CASSYGNQPQHF
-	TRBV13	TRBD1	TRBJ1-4	TGTGCCAGCAGCCCCCGGACAGGGCCTAATGAAAAACTGTTTTTT	CASSPRTGPNEKLFF
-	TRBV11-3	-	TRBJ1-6	TGTGCCAGCAGCCTCGGGGGCCCTAATTCACCCCTCCACTTT	CASSLGGPNSPLHF
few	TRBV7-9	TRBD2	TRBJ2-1	TGTGCCAGCAGCTCAAGACTAGCTCGGTTGGTGAATGAGCAGTTCTTC	CASSSRLARLVNEQFF
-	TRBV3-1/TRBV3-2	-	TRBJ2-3	TGTGCCAGCAGCCAAGAAGTCGGCAGGTGGGAAAATACGCAGTATTTT	CASSQEVGRWENTQYF
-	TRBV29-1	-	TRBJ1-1	TGCAGCGTTGAAGGGGGCGAGCGCACTGAAGCTTTCTTT	CSVEGGERTEAFF
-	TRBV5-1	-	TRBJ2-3	TGCGCCAGCAGCCCCAGCGGCACAGATACGCAGTATTTT	CASSPSGTDTQYF
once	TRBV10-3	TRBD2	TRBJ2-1	TGTGCCATCAGTGCCCCTAGCGGGGGGGACAATGAGCAGTTCTTC	CAISAPSGGDNEQFF
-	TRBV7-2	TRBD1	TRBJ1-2	TGTGCCAGCAGCTTTCAGACCAGGGGGCACTATGGCTACACCTTC	CASSFQTRGHYGYTF
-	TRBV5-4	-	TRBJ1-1	TGTGCCAGCAGCCCCCAGTTAGGCGGAATGAACACTGAAGCTTTCTTT	CASSPQLGGMNTEAFF
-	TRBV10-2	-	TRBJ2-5	TGCGCCAGCAGGGAGCGGGCCCACCAAGAGACCCAGTACTTC	CASRERAHQETQYF
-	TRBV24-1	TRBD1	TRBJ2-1	TGTGCCACCAGTGATAATGGACAGGGGGCTTACAATGAGCAGTTCTTC	CATSDNGQGAYNEQFF
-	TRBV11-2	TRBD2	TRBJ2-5	TGTGCCAGCAGCCACGGGGTTAGCGGGGCTGAGACCCAGTACTTC	CASSHGVSGAETQYF
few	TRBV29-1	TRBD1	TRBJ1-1	TGCAGCGTTGAGAGGGGGCTCGTCGCTGAAGCTTTCTTT	CSVERGLVAEAFF
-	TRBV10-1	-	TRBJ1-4	TGCGCCAGCTTTGAAGGGGGTGGTGAAAAACTGTTTTTT	CASFEGGGEKLFF
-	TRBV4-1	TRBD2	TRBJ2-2	TGCGCCAGCAGCCGGGCCGAGGGAGGGGTGAACACCGGGGAGCTGTTTTTT	CASSRAEGGVNTGELFF
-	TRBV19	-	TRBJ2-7	TGTGCCAGTAGTATCGGGACGAGTGGTGAGCAGTACTTC	CASSIGTSGEQYF
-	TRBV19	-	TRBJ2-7	TGTGCCAGTAGTCTCGGGGGCGGCGAGCAGTACTTC	CASSLGGGEQYF
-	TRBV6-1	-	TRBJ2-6	TGTGCCAGCAGTGATCGAGGATCCGGGGCCAACGTCCTGACTTTC	CASSDRGSGANVLTF